The 8 T cell receptor beta chains presented below share a single source sample, sequenced in a study of glioma-infiltrating T cells. Amplification of TCR alpha and beta CDR3 regions from RNA used iRepertoire nested multiplex PCR. Each CDR3 protein gets one entry after TCRdb re-called the multiplex PCR reads with MiXCR. The repertoire consists of about 130,000 distinct CDR3 sequences, with 23% occurring once and the leading ten covering over 12%. What was sequenced was glioma tissue, nonneoplastic brain tissue, or PBMCs (not recorded which). All receptors derive from a human donor with low-grade glioma or glioblastoma, undergoing nonglioma brain surgery, or in good health (not recorded which).

Regarding this clonotype: The junction departs from the called germline gene at one end, perhaps through a read error. CDR3 sequence: CASSYSRGGLNTEAFF. The CDR3 region has the DNA TGTGCCAGCAGTTACTCGAGGGGGGGGTTGAATACTGAAGCTTTCTTT. The chain joins TRBV6-2 or TRBV6-3 to TRBJ1-1; perhaps TRBD1 as D (6 bases). The CDR3 is 16 residues long. Germline lookup yields CDR1 MNHEY and CDR2 SVGEGT.

This clonotype came up many times. V is TRBV28 and J is TRBJ1-2, with D unclear. V was pared by 5 bases and J by 3 bases, with 13 bases between. Looked up from germline, CDR1 is MDHEN and CDR2 is SYDVKM. The CDR3 has 14 residues. Written as DNA, the CDR3 is TGTGCCAGCAGTGCAGGTGCCTTCTACTATGGCTACACCTTC. Translating it yields CASSAGAFYYGYTF.

The table lists this clonotype with many counts. V is TRBV2 and J is TRBJ2-5, with 7 bases matching TRBD2. In germline, CDR1 is SNHLY, CDR2 FYNNEI. This CDR3 comprises 15 residues. The ends lost 5 bases at V and 9 bases at J; junction bases unmatched: 15. Written as DNA, the CDR3 is TGTGCCAGCAGTAGGGGACTACCGACGACTATGTCCCAGTACTTC. It yields the protein CASSRGLPTTMSQYF.

A word on this clonotype: One end of the junction varies from germline; a read error may be responsible. The V and J genes are TRBV28 and TRBJ2-7; D gene ambiguous. This CDR3 has 16 residues. The germline CDR1 and CDR2 sequences are MDHEN and SYDVKM. CDR3 DNA sequence: TGTGCCCGCCGTCCCCCCCCGGGCCTGCCCCTCTCCGCGCCGTCCTTC. Encoded protein: CARRPPPGLPLSAPSF.

The chain combines TRBV10-3 with TRBJ2-7; perhaps TRBD1 as D (5 bases). Deletions cut 2 bases from V and 3 bases from J, with 11 bases between. The germline CDR1 and CDR2 sequences are ENHRY and SYGVKD. This CDR3 has 14 amino acids. The CDR3 here is CAISEESGFYEQYF. The CDR3 DNA follows: TGTGCCATCAGTGAGGAATCAGGGTTCTACGAGCAGTACTTC.

The sample holds many counts of this clonotype. This sequence joins TRBV20-1 and TRBJ2-7; no definite D call. Germline CDR1 is DFQATT and CDR2 is SNEGSKA (reference sequence). The CDR3 is 13 residues long. V gave up 1 base and J gave up 1 base, with 8 bases separating them. CDR3 region: CSARVMGSYEQYF. Here the CDR3 DNA reads TGCAGTGCTAGAGTAATGGGTTCCTACGAGCAGTACTTC.

The chain joins TRBV5-4 to TRBJ1-1; TRBD1 matches 8 bases. The CDR3 loop spans 16 amino acids. In germline, CDR1 is SGHNT, CDR2 YYREEE (reference sequence). V lost 2 bases, J lost 0 bases, and 6 bases stayed unmatched. In DNA form, the CDR3 reads TGTGCCAGCAGCTTTGGCAGGGGGCGCCTGAACACTGAAGCTTTCTTT. Its protein product is CASSFGRGRLNTEAFF.

In its sample, this clonotype was seen many times. This chain joins TRBV6-1 and TRBJ1-1; D unresolved. Trimming took off 4 bases at V and 1 base at J, with 10 bases between the two ends. The CDR3 has 14 residues. Per germline, CDR1 MNHNS and CDR2 SASEGT. The CDR3 is CASSARRENTEAFF. Written as DNA, the CDR3 is TGTGCCAGCAGTGCGCGACGGGAGAACACTGAAGCTTTCTTT.